The 13 T cell receptor beta chains presented below share a single source sample, sequenced in a study of metastatic and nonmetastatic thyroid tumors. Ahead of thyroid surgery, no patient had received treatment of any kind. TCRdb called clones again from the PCR reads with MiXCR. The table lists about 69,000 clones, approximately 15% of them singletons, with approximately 6.1% in the top ten. Sequenced input: blood. The receptors come from a male donor with papillary thyroid cancer or a benign thyroid nodule (not recorded which). Some clones in this sample may be carry-over from other donors' samples.

This clone has just a few counts. The V and J genes are TRBV27 and TRBJ2-7; 9 bases line up with TRBD1. The CDR3 runs 15 residues. Trimming removed 4 bases from V and 10 bases from J; junction bases left unmatched: 14. CDR1 and CDR2 (germline): MNHEY, SMNVEV (reference sequence). The CDR3, as DNA: TGTGCCAGCAGTTCGCCTGGGACAGGGCCCTACTATCAGTACTTC. Translated, it gives CASSSPGTGPYYQYF.

This clone has a handful of counts. The chain has TRBV6-7 and TRBJ2-7; 11 positions match TRBD2. Being an ORF, TRBV6-7 has a function that is uncertain. This CDR3 is 15 amino acids long. V gave up 0 bases and J gave up 4 bases; unmatched junction bases: 2. Written as DNA, the CDR3 is TGTGCCAGCAGTTACTCACCTAGCGGGGGGTACGAGCAGTACTTC. This translates into CASSYSPSGGYEQYF.

V usage is TRBV6-1 and J usage is TRBJ2-6, with D possibly being TRBD1 or TRBD2 (5 bases each). V shed 11 bases and J shed 15 bases, with 29 bases lying between them. This CDR3 comprises 15 residues. Germline CDR1 reads MNHNS; CDR2 reads SASEGT. The CDR3 region is CAELGASPGANSLTF. In DNA form, the CDR3 reads TGTGCCGAGTTGGGAGCGTCCCCTGGGGCCAACTCCCTGACTTTC.

The J gene is TRBJ2-5, the V gene TRBV7-9; D possibly corresponds to TRBD2 (6 bases). Germline CDR1 SEHNR, CDR2 FQNEAQ (reference sequence). The length of the CDR3 is 13 residues. Deletions cut 1 base from V and 7 bases from J, with 10 bases between. The chain's CDR3 is CASSLDKGGTQYF. DNA for the CDR3: TGTGCCAGCAGCTTAGATAAGGGAGGGACCCAGTACTTC.

This clone was seen many times. The genes are TRBV15 and TRBJ1-1; D gene ambiguous. Germline CDR1 and CDR2: LNHNV and YYDKDF (reference sequence). The V end lost 0 bases, the J end lost 7 bases, and 9 bases lay between the germline ends. This CDR3 region has 13 residues. CDR3 in amino acids: CATSRDIHGEAFF. DNA of the CDR3: TGTGCCACCAGCAGAGATATCCACGGTGAAGCTTTCTTT.

This clone was recorded at least ten times. The CDR3 DNA follows: TGCGCCAGCAGCACCCGACAGGGGGGGAACACTGAAGCTTTCTTT. It yields the protein CASSTRQGGNTEAFF. The chain links TRBV4-3 to TRBJ1-1, with TRBD1 identical over 9 bases. In germline, CDR1 is LGHNA, CDR2 YSLEER. The V gene end was trimmed by 5 bases and the J gene end by 1 base; junction bases not matched to a gene: 5. This CDR3 has 15 amino acids.

As for this clone: It may be a read error: a sequence one base away is much more abundant. V is TRBV25-1 and J is TRBJ2-5; TRBD2 aligns across 8 bases. The CDR3 runs 14 residues. Germline values: CDR1 MGHDK, CDR2 SYGVNS. This CDR3 reads CASSERGVLETRYF. The CDR3 DNA sequence: TGTGCCAGCAGTGAGCGGGGGGTTTTAGAGACCCGGTACTTC.

In its sample, this clone was seen many times. The chain joins TRBV7-9 to TRBJ2-7, with unresolved D. This CDR3 contains 12 residues. Trimming stripped 2 bases from V and 2 bases from J, with 4 bases between. The germline gives CDR1 SEHNR, CDR2 FQNEAQ (reference sequence). CDR3 sequence (DNA): TGTGCCAGCAGCTTATCACCCTACGAGCAGTACTTC. As protein: CASSLSPYEQYF.

This clone occurred many times. V usage is TRBV7-9 and J usage is TRBJ2-1, with D possibly being TRBD2 (6 bases). Trimming removed 5 bases from V and 6 bases from J, with 8 bases in between. Germline CDR1 is SEHNR and CDR2 is FQNEAQ (reference sequence). CDR3 length: 12 amino acids. Written as DNA, the CDR3 is TGTGCCAGCAGCCAAGCGGGCAATGAGCAGTTCTTC. Its protein is CASSQAGNEQFF.

Many counts were recorded for this clone. The chain recombines TRBV6-6 with TRBJ2-3; 8 bases match TRBD2. Germline CDR1 and CDR2: MNHNY and SVGAGI (reference sequence). The CDR3 covers 17 residues. J was trimmed by 5 bases and V by 0 bases; bases with no gene match: 10. CDR3 DNA: TGTGCCAGCAGTTACTCCGGTCGCGGGGGGCTTGGAGATACGCAGTATTTT. Translation: CASSYSGRGGLGDTQYF.

This clone was seen repeatedly, ten times or more. The V gene is TRBV2, the J gene TRBJ1-6; D may be TRBD1 (6 bases). The ends were cut back, 4 bases at V and 4 bases at J, with 8 bases in the middle. This CDR3 contains 14 residues. Germline values: CDR1 SNHLY, CDR2 FYNNEI. CDR3 nucleotides: TGTGCCAGCAGTGTTAGGGGGTATAATTCACCCCTCCACTTT. Its translation is CASSVRGYNSPLHF.

This clone was counted at least ten times. The chain uses TRBV4-1 and TRBJ2-1; the match to TRBD1 covers 11 bases. Per the germline V gene, CDR1 is MGHRA and CDR2 is YSYEKL. This CDR3 is built from 16 residues. J lost 6 bases, V lost 3 bases, and 7 bases had no gene match. CDR3 region: CASSQSGGTGGNEQFF. CDR3 DNA: TGCGCCAGCAGCCAGAGTGGGGGGACAGGGGGCAATGAGCAGTTCTTC.

This clone was observed at least ten times. The chain joins TRBV5-1 to TRBJ1-1; no clear D. Germline CDR1 SGHRS, CDR2 YFSETQ. This CDR3 has 16 amino acids. Trimming took 0 bases from V and 5 from J, leaving 17 bases between them. The CDR3 DNA is TGCGCCAGCAGCTTGGTGATGACGGCCGGAGGGACTGAAGCTTTCTTT. This gives the protein CASSLVMTAGGTEAFF. Filled out from reference TRBV5-1 and TRBJ1-1, the complete variable domain reads KAGVTQTPRYLIKTRGQQVTLSCSPISGHRSVSWYQQTPGQGLQFLFEYFSETQRNKGNFPGRFSGRQFSNSRSEMNVSTLELGDSALYLCASSLVMTAGGTEAFFGQGTRLTVV.